Shown below are 18 T cell receptor beta chains from a single sample sequenced in a study of blood T cell repertoires in COVID-19. The assay was immunoSEQ multiplex PCR, and TCRdb's table has in-frame clones only and misses some. Here the sample spans around 280,000 clones, roughly 90% being singletons. The specimen was peripheral blood. The receptors stem from a woman between 45 and 65 years old who had recovered from COVID-19.

This clone was counted a single time. The gene calls are TRBV5-1 and TRBJ1-4, with D uncertain. Germline V gene lookup returns CDR1 SGHRS and CDR2 YFSETQ. Trimming took off 3 bases at V and 4 bases at J, with 16 bases between the two ends. The CDR3 totals 16 residues. The CDR3 DNA follows: TGCGCCAGCAGCTACCACTCCGACGGGTTTAATGAAAAACTGTTTTTT. Translation gives CASSYHSDGFNEKLFF.

V and J are TRBV19 and TRBJ2-3, with D hard to call. The CDR3 covers 14 residues. Per germline, CDR1 LNHDA and CDR2 SQIVND (reference sequence). Trimming took off 5 bases at V and 0 bases at J, with 9 bases between the two ends. The CDR3 sequence is CASSDTLSTDTQYF. CDR3 DNA sequence: TGTGCCAGTAGTGACACACTTAGCACAGATACGCAGTATTTT.

V is TRBV3-1 (or the pseudogene TRBV3-2) and J is TRBJ2-5; 9 nucleotides agree with TRBD2. The CDR3 is 18 residues long. Trimming cost V 4 bases and J 1 base; bases outside gene matches: 13. Germline V lookup: CDR1 LGHDT, CDR2 YNNKEL (reference sequence). CDR3 residues: CASSPPGSGRKFQETQYF. Here the CDR3 DNA reads TGTGCCAGCAGCCCCCCGGGTAGCGGGAGAAAATTCCAAGAGACCCAGTACTTC.

This sequence joins TRBV28 and TRBJ1-1; 9 nucleotides align to TRBD1. CDR1 is MDHEN, CDR2 SYDVKM, per germline. V gave up 5 bases and J gave up 5 bases; unmatched junction bases: 6. The CDR3 runs to 14 residues. The CDR3 DNA reads as TGTGCCAGCAGTACGAACAGGGGGCGGACTGAAGCTTTCTTT. Translating gives CASSTNRGRTEAFF. The full variable domain, completed using reference TRBV28 and TRBJ1-1, is DVKVTQSSRYLVKRTGEKVFLECVQDMDHENMFWYRQDPGLGLRLIYFSYDVKMKEKGDIPEGYSVSREKKERFSLILESASTNQTSMYLCASSTNRGRTEAFFGQGTRLTVV.

This rearrangement joins TRBV19 to TRBJ2-7; 8 nucleotides match TRBD1. CDR1 and CDR2 from the germline V gene are LNHDA and SQIVND (reference sequence). This CDR3 has 15 amino acids. V dropped 5 bases and J dropped 2; count of bases not matched to a gene: 8. CDR3 nucleotides: TGTGCCAGTAGTGGAAAGAGGACAGGGACCTACGAGCAGTACTTC. Encoded protein: CASSGKRTGTYEQYF.

This clone has just a few counts. This chain uses TRBV29-1 with TRBJ1-2, with 9 bases identical to TRBD1. The V gene end was trimmed by 3 bases and the J gene end by 0 bases; junction bases not matched to a gene: 14. Germline V gene sequence: CDR1 SQVTM, CDR2 ANQGSEA. This CDR3 is built from 18 residues. CDR3 DNA: TGCAGCGTTGAGGGTCCGGGACAGGGAGGAACCTCTAACTATGGCTACACCTTC. As protein: CSVEGPGQGGTSNYGYTF.

This chain connects TRBV15 to TRBJ1-6, with TRBD1 as a possible D gene (6 bases). The germline V gene encodes CDR1 LNHNV and CDR2 YYDKDF (reference sequence). V dropped 5 bases and J dropped 3 bases, with 29 bases sitting between them. This CDR3 spans 21 amino acids. The CDR3 nucleotides are TGTGCCACCAGCCTAAGGGAAGGGAGATCCGGGACACATTTCTATAATTCACCCCTCCACTTT. This gives the protein CATSLREGRSGTHFYNSPLHF.

J is TRBJ1-1 and V is TRBV7-2; D perhaps matches TRBD1 (5 bases). CDR3 size: 14 residues. Germline V lookup: CDR1 SGHTA, CDR2 FQGNSA. Trimming cost V 1 base and J 3 bases, with 9 bases left between them. The CDR3, as DNA: TGTGCCAGCAGCTTAGGGGGCCGTGACACTGAAGCTTTCTTT. Its protein is CASSLGGRDTEAFF.

This clone was observed a few times. J is TRBJ1-1 and V is TRBV6-1; 7 bases agree with TRBD1. The length of the CDR3 is 15 residues. The V segment lost 2 bases and the J segment 10 bases; nucleotides outside the gene matches: 13. From germline, CDR1 is MNHNS and CDR2 SASEGT. The CDR3: CASSEPPGAGGRAFF. For the CDR3, the DNA is TGTGCCAGCAGTGAACCGCCGGGTGCAGGGGGACGAGCTTTCTTT.

V usage is TRBV10-2 and J usage is TRBJ2-2; D remains unclear. Between the trimmed V and J ends, which lost 3 bases and 8 bases, there was a span of 16 bases. CDR1 is WSHSY, CDR2 SAAADI, per germline. This CDR3 has 15 amino acids. Here the CDR3 DNA reads TGCGCCAGCAGTGAACGCGGCGGTGGTGGTGGGGAGCTGTTTTTT. Protein: CASSERGGGGGELFF.

The chain links TRBV4-3 to TRBJ1-2, with 10 bases fitting TRBD1. V shed 3 bases, J shed 5 bases, and the junction held 3 bases outside the gene matches. The CDR3 is made up of 14 amino acids. The germline gives CDR1 LGHNA, CDR2 YSLEER. CDR3 sequence reads: CASSQEDRGYGYTF. CDR3 sequence (DNA): TGCGCCAGCAGCCAGGAGGACAGGGGGTATGGCTACACCTTC.

The gene calls are TRBV12-5 and TRBJ1-5, with a tentative D call TRBD1 (6 bases). The CDR3 sequence is 15 residues long. Germline V CDR1 and CDR2: LGHNT, FRNRAP. V shed 5 bases and J shed 7 bases, with 18 bases lying between them. The CDR3 is CASGLIQGIGQPQHF. CDR3 bases: TGTGCTAGTGGTCTCATACAGGGAATAGGCCAGCCCCAGCATTTT.

The rearrangement links TRBV27 to TRBJ1-3; D may be TRBD1 (5 bases). The CDR3 runs 15 residues. V was pared by 6 bases and J by 2 bases, with 14 bases between. Germline lookup yields CDR1 MNHEY and CDR2 SMNVEV (reference sequence). The CDR3 DNA follows: TGTGCCAGCAGCATCTCTTGGGGGGCTGGAAACACCATATATTTT. Amino acids: CASSISWGAGNTIYF.

V usage is TRBV19 and J usage is TRBJ2-3; D may be TRBD1 (5 bases). Germline V gene sequence: CDR1 LNHDA, CDR2 SQIVND (reference sequence). The CDR3 is 14 amino acids. Trimming removed 5 bases from V and 4 bases from J, with 13 bases in between. The CDR3 DNA follows: TGTGCCAGTAGTCGCAGGGTGAAGGCAGATACGCAGTATTTT. This gives the protein CASSRRVKADTQYF. Looking up the rest from reference TRBV19 and TRBJ2-3 gives the full variable domain: DGGITQSPKYLFRKEGQNVTLSCEQNLNHDAMYWYRQDPGQGLRLIYYSQIVNDFQKGDIAEGYSVSREKKESFPLTVTSAQKNPTAFYLCASSRRVKADTQYFGPGTRLTVL.

The rearrangement links TRBV3-1 (or the pseudogene TRBV3-2) to TRBJ1-5; D uncertain. Per germline, CDR1 LGHDT and CDR2 YNNKEL (reference sequence). Trimming removed 1 base from V and 0 bases from J, with 4 bases in between. The CDR3 is 14 residues long. CDR3 in amino acids: CASSQGSSNQPQHF. DNA for the CDR3: TGTGCCAGCAGCCAAGGGAGTAGCAATCAGCCCCAGCATTTT.

The chain recombines TRBV28 with TRBJ1-2; D not certain. Between the trimmed V and J ends, which lost 5 bases and 8 bases, there was a span of 18 bases. Germline V gene lookup returns CDR1 MDHEN and CDR2 SYDVKM. CDR3 length: 14 residues. The CDR3 loop is CASSPGRARRGYTF. DNA for the CDR3: TGTGCCAGCAGTCCCGGCCGGGCTCGGAGGGGCTACACCTTC.

This chain uses TRBV7-2 with TRBJ2-7; TRBD2 matches 10 bases. Germline-derived CDR1 and CDR2 are SGHTA and FQGNSA. V was pared by 6 bases and J by 7 bases, with 6 bases of the junction left unmatched. The CDR3 runs to 13 residues. The CDR3 is CASRAGGLTEQYF. The CDR3 nucleotides are TGTGCCAGCAGAGCGGGGGGGCTGACAGAGCAGTACTTC.

The chain has TRBV7-9 and TRBJ1-1, with unresolved D. The CDR3 sequence is 18 residues long. V shed 5 bases and J shed 5 bases, with 27 bases lying between them. Germline V CDR1 and CDR2: SEHNR, FQNEAQ (reference sequence). CDR3 residues: CASSPTPRVGKRPTEAFF. The CDR3 DNA is TGTGCCAGCAGCCCAACCCCGAGGGTGGGGAAGAGGCCGACTGAAGCTTTCTTT. Full variable domain (missing parts from reference TRBV7-9 and TRBJ1-1): DTGVSQNPRHKITKRGQNVTFRCDPISEHNRLYWYRQTLGQGPEFLTYFQNEAQLEKSRLLSDRFSAERPKGSFSTLEIQRTEQGDSAMYLCASSPTPRVGKRPTEAFFGQGTRLTVV.